Included here is one T cell receptor beta chain sequence, with context. Its antigen remains unidentified. TCRdb's copy holds only in-frame clones and misses some; the assay was immunoSEQ multiplex PCR. The sample records some 15,000 clones, roughly two thirds being singletons. These data are taken from a study of neoadjuvant anti-PD-1 for oral cavity cancer. Study overall: Most patients had three to four biweekly doses of 3 mg/kg nivolumab before resection.

The length of the CDR3 is 14 residues. After removal of 8 bases from V and 8 bases from J, the junction contained 11 bases not matched to a gene. Germline V gene sequence: CDR1 LGHNA, CDR2 YNFKEQ. Study outcomes and limitations: After neoadjuvant nivolumab, PBMC T cell clonality was significantly higher in non-responders than responders. With three patients per group, TCR findings need larger cohorts.

The source is a person aged 40 to 85 with oral cavity squamous cell carcinoma. The J gene is TRBJ1-2, the V gene TRBV4-2; 10 bases fit TRBD1. The sample in question was PBMCs, obtained before nivolumab (anti-PD-1) treatment. The CDR3 bases are TGTGCCAGCGAGACCGGGACAGGGGAAGGAGGCTACACCTTC. It translates to CASETGTGEGGYTF.